The present T cell receptor (beta chain) was sequenced within a study of T-cell memory formation after mild COVID-19. At the level of the study: TCR clusters largely stayed donor specific.

After removal of 5 bases from V and 7 bases from J, the junction contained 12 bases not matched to a gene. CDR1 SQVTM and CDR2 ANQGSEA come from the germline V gene. The length of the CDR3 is 14 residues. Study-level points and caveats: The finding that pre-infection memory included some responding clones suggested that cross-reactive memory joined. Contracting clones localized mainly to CM and EM when CD4+ and mainly to EMRA when CD8+.

Worth noting for this clonotype: Antigen specificity is unknown.

5'RACE with constant-segment primers yielded barcoded, UMI-tagged TCR alpha and TCR beta cDNA libraries. A single record per CDR3 protein comes from TCRdb applying MiXCR to the 5' RACE reads. Among about 600,000 distinct CDR3 sequences listed, approximately 21% were seen once. The origin of this receptor is an adult woman who had mild COVID-19 (a few samples of this study predate the infection). Cell type and time point are not known. The sequenced material came from PBMCs or a T cell subset sorted from them (not recorded which). The chain couples TRBV29-1 to TRBJ2-5; TRBD1 aligns across 8 bases. CDR3 residues: CSVTDRGPSGTQYF. DNA of the CDR3: TGCAGCGTTACTGACAGGGGCCCTTCAGGGACCCAGTACTTC.